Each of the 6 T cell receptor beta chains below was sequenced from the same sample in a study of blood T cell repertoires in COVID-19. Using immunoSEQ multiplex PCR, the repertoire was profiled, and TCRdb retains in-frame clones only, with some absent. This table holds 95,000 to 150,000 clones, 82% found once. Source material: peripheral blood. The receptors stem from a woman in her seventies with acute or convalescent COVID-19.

CDR3 amino acids: CASSWGQAYNEQFF. For the CDR3, the DNA is TGCGCCAGCAGTTGGGGACAGGCCTACAATGAGCAGTTCTTC. J is TRBJ2-1 and V is TRBV5-1; TRBD1 matches at 8 bases. Germline V lookup: CDR1 SGHRS, CDR2 YFSETQ. The J segment lost 2 bases and the V segment lost 5 bases, leaving 3 bases of the junction unmatched. This CDR3 spans 14 amino acids.

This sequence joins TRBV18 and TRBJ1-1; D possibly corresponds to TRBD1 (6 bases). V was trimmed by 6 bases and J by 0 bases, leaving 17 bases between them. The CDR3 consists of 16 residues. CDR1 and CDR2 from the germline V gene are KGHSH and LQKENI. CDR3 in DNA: TGTGCCAGCTCCCCCAGGGGAACAGAGATGAACACTGAAGCTTTCTTT. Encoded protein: CASSPRGTEMNTEAFF.

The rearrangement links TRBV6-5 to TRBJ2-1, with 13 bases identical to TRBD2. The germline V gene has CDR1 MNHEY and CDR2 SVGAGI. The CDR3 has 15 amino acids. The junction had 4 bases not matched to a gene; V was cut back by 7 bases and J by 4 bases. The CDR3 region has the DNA TGTGCCAGCAAGACTAGCGGGGGGCGGTACAATGAGCAGTTCTTC. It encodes CASKTSGGRYNEQFF.

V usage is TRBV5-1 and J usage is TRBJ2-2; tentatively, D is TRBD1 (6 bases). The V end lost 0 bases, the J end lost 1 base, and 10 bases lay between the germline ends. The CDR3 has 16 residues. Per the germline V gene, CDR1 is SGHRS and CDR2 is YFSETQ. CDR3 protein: CASSLGTGKNTGELFF. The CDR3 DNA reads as TGCGCCAGCAGCTTGGGTACAGGGAAGAACACCGGGGAGCTGTTTTTT.

In DNA form, the CDR3 reads TGTGCCAGCAGATCGGGGGGAGAAGGGACCCAGTACTTC. Translating gives CASRSGGEGTQYF. The chain is built from TRBV27 and TRBJ2-5; TRBD2 aligns across 7 bases. Germline V lookup: CDR1 MNHEY, CDR2 SMNVEV (reference sequence). J lost 7 bases, V lost 6 bases, and 8 bases had no gene match. CDR3 length equals 13 residues.

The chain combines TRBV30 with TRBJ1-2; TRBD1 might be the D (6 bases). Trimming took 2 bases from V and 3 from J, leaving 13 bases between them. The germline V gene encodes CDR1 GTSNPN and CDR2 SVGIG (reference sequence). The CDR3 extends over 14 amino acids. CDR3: CAWSPGEFYYGYTF. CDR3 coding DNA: TGTGCCTGGAGTCCAGGGGAGTTTTACTATGGCTACACCTTC. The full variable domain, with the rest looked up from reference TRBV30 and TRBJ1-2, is SQTIHQWPATLVQPVGSPLSLECTVEGTSNPNLYWYRQAAGRGLQLLFYSVGIGQISSEVPQNLSASRPQDRQFILSSKKLLLSDSGFYLCAWSPGEFYYGYTFGSGTRLTVV.